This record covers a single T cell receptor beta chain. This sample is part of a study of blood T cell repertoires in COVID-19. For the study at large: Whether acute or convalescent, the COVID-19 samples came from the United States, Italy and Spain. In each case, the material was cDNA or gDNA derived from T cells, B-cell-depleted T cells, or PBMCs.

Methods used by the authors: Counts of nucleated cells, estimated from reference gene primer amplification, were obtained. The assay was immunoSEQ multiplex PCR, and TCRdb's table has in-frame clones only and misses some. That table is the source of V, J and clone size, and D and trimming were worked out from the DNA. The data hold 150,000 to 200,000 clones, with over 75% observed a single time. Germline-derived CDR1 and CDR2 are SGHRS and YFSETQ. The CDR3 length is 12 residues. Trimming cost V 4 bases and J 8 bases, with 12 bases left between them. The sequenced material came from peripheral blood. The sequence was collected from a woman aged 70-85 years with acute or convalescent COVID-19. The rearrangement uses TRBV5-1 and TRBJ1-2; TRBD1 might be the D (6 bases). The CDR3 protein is CASSAQGNGYTF. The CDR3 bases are TGCGCCAGCAGCGCCCAGGGGAACGGCTACACCTTC.